This T cell receptor (beta chain) was profiled in a study of Ad26.COV2.S vaccination and SARS-CoV-2 variants. The wider study: Participants got Ad26.COV2.S intramuscularly, once or twice 56 days apart.

V was shortened by 5 bases and J by 8 bases, with 15 bases between the two germline ends. The CDR3 consists of 13 residues. Germline assignment: CDR1 MDHEN and CDR2 SYDVKM. Treatment in this sample: roughly 19 received Ad26.COV2.S at low or high dose, single or two shots; 5 received placebo; per-sample allocation not given. Collection of samples fell on day 63 after the first vaccine or placebo injection. TCRdb's table, derived via immunoSEQ multiplex PCR, lists solely in-frame clones and lacks some. Of some 480,000 clones listed, about 83% are singletons. The sequence was obtained from a person aged 18-60 years who received the Ad26.COV2.S COVID-19 vaccine or a placebo. The chain is built from TRBV28 and TRBJ1-1; D gene unclear. The sequenced sample was peripheral blood, obtained in a trial of Ad26.COV2.S vaccine versus placebo. CDR3 DNA: TGTGCCAGCAGTCCCCTAAATTTCAGGGAAGCTTTCTTT. Its protein product is CASSPLNFREAFF.